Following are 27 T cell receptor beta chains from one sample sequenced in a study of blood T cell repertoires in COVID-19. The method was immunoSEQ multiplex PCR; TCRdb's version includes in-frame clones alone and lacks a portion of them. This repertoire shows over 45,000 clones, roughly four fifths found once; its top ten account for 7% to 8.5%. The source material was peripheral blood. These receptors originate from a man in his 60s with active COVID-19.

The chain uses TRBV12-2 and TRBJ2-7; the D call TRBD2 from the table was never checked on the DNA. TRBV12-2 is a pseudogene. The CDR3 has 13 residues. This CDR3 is CACPGLAGKKQYF. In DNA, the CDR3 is TGTGCATGTCCGGGACTAGCGGGAAAAAAGCAGTACTTC.

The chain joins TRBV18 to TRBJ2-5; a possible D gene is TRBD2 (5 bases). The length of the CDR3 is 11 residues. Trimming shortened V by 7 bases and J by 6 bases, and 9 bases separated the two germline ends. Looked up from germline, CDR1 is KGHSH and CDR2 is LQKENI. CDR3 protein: CASFAGQTQYF. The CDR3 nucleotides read TGTGCCAGCTTCGCGGGTCAGACCCAGTACTTC.

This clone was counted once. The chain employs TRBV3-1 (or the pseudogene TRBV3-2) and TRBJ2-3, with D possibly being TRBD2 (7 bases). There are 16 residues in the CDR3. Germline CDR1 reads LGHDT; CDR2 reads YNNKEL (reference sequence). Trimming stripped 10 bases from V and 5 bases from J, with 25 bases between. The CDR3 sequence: CATFFKGRGKGDTQYF. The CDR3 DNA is TGTGCCACCTTTTTTAAGGGGAGGGGGAAAGGAGATACGCAGTATTTT.

The CDR3 protein is CASSLLPGYGYTF. The CDR3 DNA reads TGTGCCAGCAGTCTTCTCCCAGGGTACGGCTACACCTTC. This sequence joins TRBV28 and TRBJ1-2, with a tentative D call TRBD1 (5 bases). V lost 5 bases, J lost 8 bases, and 15 bases lay in between. The CDR3 is made up of 13 amino acids. Germline CDR1 MDHEN, CDR2 SYDVKM.

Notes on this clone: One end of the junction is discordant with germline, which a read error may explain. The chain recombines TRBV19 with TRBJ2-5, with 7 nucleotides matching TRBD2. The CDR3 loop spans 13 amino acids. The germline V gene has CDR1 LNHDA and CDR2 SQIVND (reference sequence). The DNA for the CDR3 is TGTGCCAGTAGTATAAGCACTAGCGAACGTGCGGACTTC. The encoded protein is CASSISTSERADF.

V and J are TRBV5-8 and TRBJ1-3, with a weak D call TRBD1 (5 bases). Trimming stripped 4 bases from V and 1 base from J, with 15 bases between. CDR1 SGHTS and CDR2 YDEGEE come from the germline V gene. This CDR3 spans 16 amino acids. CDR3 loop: CASSGARVGSGNTIYF. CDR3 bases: TGTGCCAGCAGCGGGGCCAGGGTGGGTTCTGGAAACACCATATATTTT.

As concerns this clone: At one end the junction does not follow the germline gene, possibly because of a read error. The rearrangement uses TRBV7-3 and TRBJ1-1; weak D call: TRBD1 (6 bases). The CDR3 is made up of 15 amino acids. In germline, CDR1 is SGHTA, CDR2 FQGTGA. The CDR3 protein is CASSLTAGVNTEAFF. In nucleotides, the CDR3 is TGTGCCAGCAGCCTAACAGCAGGGGTAAACACTGAAGCTTTCTTT.

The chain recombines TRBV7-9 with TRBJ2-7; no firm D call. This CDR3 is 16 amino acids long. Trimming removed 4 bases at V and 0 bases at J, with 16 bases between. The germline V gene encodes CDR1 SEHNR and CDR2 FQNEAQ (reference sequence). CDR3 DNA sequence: TGTGCCAGCAGCTCCACCCTGACAACGGACTCCTACGAGCAGTACTTC. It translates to CASSSTLTTDSYEQYF.

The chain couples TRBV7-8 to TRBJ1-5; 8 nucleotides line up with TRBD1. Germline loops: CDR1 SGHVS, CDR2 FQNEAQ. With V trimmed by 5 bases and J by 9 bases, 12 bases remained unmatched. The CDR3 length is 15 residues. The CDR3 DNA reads TGTGCCAGCAGCCGATCCGGGACAGGCCAGGGGCCCCAGCATTTT. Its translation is CASSRSGTGQGPQHF. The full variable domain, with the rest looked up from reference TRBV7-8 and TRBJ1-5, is GAGVSQSPRYKVAKRGQDVALRCDPISGHVSLFWYQQALGQGPEFLTYFQNEAQLDKSGLPSDRFFAERPEGSVSTLKIQRTQQEDSAVYLCASSRSGTGQGPQHFGDGTRLSIL.

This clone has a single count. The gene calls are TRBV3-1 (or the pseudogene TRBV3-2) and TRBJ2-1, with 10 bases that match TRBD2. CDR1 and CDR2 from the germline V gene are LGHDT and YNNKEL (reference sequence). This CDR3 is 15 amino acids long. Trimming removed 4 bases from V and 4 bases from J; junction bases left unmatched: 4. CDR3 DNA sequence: TGTGCCAGCAGCCTCGGACTAGCGGTATACAATGAGCAGTTCTTC. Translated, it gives CASSLGLAVYNEQFF.

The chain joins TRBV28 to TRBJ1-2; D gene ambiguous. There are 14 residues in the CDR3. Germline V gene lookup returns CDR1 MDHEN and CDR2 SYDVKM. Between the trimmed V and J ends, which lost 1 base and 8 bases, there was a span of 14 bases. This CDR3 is CASSLSDRGSGYTF. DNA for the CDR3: TGTGCCAGCAGTTTATCGGACCGAGGGAGCGGCTACACCTTC.

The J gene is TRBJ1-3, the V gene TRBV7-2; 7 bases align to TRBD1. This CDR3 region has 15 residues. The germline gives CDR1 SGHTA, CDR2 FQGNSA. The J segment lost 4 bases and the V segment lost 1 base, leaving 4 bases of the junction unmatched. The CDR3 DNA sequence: TGTGCCAGCAGCTTAGTGGCAGGGGGGGGAAACACCATATATTTT. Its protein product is CASSLVAGGGNTIYF.

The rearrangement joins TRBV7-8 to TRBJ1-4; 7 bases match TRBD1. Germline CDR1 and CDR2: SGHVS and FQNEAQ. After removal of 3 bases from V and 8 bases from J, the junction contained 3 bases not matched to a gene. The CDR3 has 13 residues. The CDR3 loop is CASSFQGDEKLFF. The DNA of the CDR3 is TGTGCCAGCAGCTTCCAGGGGGACGAAAAACTGTTTTTT.

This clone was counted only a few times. The chain's CDR3 is CASSLDRFYGYTF. The DNA of the CDR3 is TGTGCCAGCAGTCTTGACAGGTTCTATGGCTACACCTTC. This sequence joins TRBV6-5 and TRBJ1-2; weak D call: TRBD1 (6 bases). Germline V gene data show CDR1 as MNHEY and CDR2 as SVGAGI. Trimming stripped 5 bases from V and 4 bases from J, with 11 bases between. The CDR3 is 13 amino acids.

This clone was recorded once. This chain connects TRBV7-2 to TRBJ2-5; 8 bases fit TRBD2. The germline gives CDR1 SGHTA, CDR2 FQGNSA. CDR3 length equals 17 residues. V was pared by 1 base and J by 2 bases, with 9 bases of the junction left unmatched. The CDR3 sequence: CASSLGPTGGGQETQYF. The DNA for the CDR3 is TGTGCCAGCAGCTTAGGCCCCACCGGGGGGGGGCAAGAGACCCAGTACTTC.

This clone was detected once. The CDR3 region is CASSLFPANPSYEQYF. The CDR3 DNA sequence: TGTGCCAGCAGTTTATTTCCCGCTAACCCTTCCTACGAGCAGTACTTC. The chain employs TRBV27 and TRBJ2-7; no clear D gene. Germline-derived CDR1 and CDR2 are MNHEY and SMNVEV (reference sequence). V lost 1 base to trimming and J lost 1 base, with 14 bases between them. There are 16 residues in the CDR3.

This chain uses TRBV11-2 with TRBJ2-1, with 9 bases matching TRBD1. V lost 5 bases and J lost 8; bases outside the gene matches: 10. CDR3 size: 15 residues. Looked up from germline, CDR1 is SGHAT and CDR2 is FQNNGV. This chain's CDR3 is CASSLSGTGPYEQFF. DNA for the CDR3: TGTGCCAGCAGCCTGTCGGGGACAGGGCCCTATGAGCAGTTCTTC.

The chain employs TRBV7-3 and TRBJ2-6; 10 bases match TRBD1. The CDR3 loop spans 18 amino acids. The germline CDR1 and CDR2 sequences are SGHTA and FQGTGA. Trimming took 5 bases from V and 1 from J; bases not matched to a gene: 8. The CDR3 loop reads CASSHVPGQGSGANVLTF. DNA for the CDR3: TGTGCCAGCAGCCACGTCCCGGGACAGGGGTCTGGGGCCAACGTCCTGACTTTC.

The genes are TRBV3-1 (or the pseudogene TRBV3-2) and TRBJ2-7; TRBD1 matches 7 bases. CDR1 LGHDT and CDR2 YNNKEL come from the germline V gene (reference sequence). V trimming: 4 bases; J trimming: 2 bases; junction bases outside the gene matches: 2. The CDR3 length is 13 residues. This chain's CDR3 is CASSLGQPYEQYF. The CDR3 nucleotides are TGTGCCAGCAGCCTGGGACAGCCCTACGAGCAGTACTTC.

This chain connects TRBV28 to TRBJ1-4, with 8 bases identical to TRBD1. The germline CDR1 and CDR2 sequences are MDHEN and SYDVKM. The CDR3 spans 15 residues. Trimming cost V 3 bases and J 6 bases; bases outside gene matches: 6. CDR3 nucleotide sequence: TGTGCCAGCAGTTTGGCGACAGGGGCAGATGAAAAACTGTTTTTT. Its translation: CASSLATGADEKLFF.

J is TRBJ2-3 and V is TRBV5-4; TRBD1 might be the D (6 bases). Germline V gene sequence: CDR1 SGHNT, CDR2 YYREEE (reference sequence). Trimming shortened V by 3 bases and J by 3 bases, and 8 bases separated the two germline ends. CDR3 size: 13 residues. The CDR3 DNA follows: TGTGCCAGCAGCTCGAGGGGGACAGATACGCAGTATTTT. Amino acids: CASSSRGTDTQYF.

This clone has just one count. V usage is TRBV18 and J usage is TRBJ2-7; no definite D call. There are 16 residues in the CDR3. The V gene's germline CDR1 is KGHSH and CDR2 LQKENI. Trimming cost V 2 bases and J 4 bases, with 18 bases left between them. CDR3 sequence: CASSPAGLAGVYEQYF. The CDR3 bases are TGTGCCAGCTCACCAGCAGGTCTCGCCGGTGTTTACGAGCAGTACTTC.

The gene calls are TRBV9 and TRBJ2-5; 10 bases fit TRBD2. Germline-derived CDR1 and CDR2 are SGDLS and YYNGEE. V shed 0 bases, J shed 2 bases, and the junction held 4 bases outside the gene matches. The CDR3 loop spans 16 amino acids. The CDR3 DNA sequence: TGTGCCAGCAGCGTAGAAGCGGGAGGGCCTCAAGAGACCCAGTACTTC. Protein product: CASSVEAGGPQETQYF. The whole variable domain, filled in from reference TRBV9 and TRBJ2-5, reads DSGVTQTPKHLITATGQRVTLRCSPRSGDLSVYWYQQSLDQGLQFLIQYYNGEERAKGNILERFSAQQFPDLHSELNLSSLELGDSALYFCASSVEAGGPQETQYFGPGTRLLVL.

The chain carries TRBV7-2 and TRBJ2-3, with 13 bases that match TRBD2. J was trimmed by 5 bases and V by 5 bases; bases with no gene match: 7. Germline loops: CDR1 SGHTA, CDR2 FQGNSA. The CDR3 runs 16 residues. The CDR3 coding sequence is TGTGCCAGCAGCACAGGACTAGCGGGAGTTCTAGATACGCAGTATTTT. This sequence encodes CASSTGLAGVLDTQYF.

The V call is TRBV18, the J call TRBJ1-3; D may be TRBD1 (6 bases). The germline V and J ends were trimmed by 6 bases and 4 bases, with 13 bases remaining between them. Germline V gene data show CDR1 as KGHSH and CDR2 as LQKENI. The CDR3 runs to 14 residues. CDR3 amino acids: CASSPSGGGNTIYF. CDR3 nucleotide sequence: TGTGCCAGCTCCCCCTCGGGGGGCGGAAACACCATATATTTT.

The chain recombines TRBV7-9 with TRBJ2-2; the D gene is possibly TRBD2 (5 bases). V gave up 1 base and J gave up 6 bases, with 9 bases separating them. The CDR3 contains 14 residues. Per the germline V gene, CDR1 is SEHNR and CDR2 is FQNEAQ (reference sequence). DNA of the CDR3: TGTGCCAGCAGCTTAGAGAGGAGGTCCGGGGAGCTGTTTTTT. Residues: CASSLERRSGELFF.

CDR3 bases: TGTGCCAGCCGTGACAGACTTTATGGCTACACCTTC. Its translation is CASRDRLYGYTF. The chain combines TRBV19 with TRBJ1-2; D is perhaps TRBD1 (5 bases). The germline V gene has CDR1 LNHDA and CDR2 SQIVND (reference sequence). V was clipped by 9 bases and J by 5 bases, with 13 bases between them. The CDR3 length is 12 residues.